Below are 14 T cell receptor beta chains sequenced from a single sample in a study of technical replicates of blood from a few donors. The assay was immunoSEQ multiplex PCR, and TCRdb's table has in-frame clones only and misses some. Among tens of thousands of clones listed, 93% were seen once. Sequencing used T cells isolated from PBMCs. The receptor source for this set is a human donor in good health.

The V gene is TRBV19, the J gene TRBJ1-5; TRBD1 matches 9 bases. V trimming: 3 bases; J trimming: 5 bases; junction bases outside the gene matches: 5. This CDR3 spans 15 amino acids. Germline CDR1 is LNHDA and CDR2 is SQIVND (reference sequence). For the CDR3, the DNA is TGTGCCAGTAGTATCTTCGGGACAGGGCATCAGCCCCAGCATTTT. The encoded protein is CASSIFGTGHQPQHF.

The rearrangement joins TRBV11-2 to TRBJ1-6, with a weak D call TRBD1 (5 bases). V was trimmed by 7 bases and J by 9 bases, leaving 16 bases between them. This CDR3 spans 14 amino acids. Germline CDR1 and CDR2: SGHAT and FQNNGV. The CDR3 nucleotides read TGTGCCAGCACCCCGGGACTCCCCAGTTCACCCCTCCACTTT. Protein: CASTPGLPSSPLHF.

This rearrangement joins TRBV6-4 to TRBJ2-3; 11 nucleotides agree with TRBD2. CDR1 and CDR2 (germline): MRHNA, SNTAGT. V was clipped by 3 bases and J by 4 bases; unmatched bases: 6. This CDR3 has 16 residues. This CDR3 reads CASSEGISGGADTQYF. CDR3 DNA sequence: TGTGCCAGCAGTGAAGGAATTAGCGGGGGGGCAGATACGCAGTATTTT.

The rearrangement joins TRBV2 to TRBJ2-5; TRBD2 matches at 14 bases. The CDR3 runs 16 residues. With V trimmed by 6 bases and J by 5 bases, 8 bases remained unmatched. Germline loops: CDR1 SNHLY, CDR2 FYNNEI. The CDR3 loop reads CASRGTSGGHWETQYF. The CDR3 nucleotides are TGTGCCAGCAGGGGGACTAGCGGGGGCCACTGGGAGACCCAGTACTTC.

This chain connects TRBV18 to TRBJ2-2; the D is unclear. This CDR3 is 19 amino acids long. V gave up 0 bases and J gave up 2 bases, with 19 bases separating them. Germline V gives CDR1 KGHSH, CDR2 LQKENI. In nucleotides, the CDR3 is TGTGCCAGCTCACCACCGAATTTAAGACTCCTCGCAAACACCGGGGAGCTGTTTTTT. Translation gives CASSPPNLRLLANTGELFF.

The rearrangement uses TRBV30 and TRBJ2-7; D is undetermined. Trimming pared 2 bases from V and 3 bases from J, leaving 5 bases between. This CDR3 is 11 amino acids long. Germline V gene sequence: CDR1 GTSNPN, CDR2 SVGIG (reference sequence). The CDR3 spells CAWSIYYEQYF. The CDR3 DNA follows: TGTGCCTGGAGTATCTACTACGAGCAGTACTTC.

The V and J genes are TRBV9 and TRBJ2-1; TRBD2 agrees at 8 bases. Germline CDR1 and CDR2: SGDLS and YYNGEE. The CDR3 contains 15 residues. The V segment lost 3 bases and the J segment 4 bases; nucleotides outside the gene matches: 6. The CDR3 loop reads CASSAGGAGYNEQFF. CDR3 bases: TGTGCCAGCAGCGCGGGGGGGGCAGGGTACAATGAGCAGTTCTTC. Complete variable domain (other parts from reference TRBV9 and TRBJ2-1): DSGVTQTPKHLITATGQRVTLRCSPRSGDLSVYWYQQSLDQGLQFLIQYYNGEERAKGNILERFSAQQFPDLHSELNLSSLELGDSALYFCASSAGGAGYNEQFFGPGTRLTVL.

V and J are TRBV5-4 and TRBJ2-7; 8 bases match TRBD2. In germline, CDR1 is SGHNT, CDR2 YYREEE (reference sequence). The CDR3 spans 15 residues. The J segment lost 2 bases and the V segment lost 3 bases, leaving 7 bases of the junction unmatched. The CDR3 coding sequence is TGTGCCAGCAGCTCATTTAGCGGGGCCGCCTACGAGCAGTACTTC. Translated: CASSSFSGAAYEQYF.

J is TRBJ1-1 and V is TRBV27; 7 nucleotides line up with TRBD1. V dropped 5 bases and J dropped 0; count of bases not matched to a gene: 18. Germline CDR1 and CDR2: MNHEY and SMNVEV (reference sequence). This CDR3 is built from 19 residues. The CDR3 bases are TGTGCCAGCAGTCCGCGAGAGACAGGGCTTGAGGTCATGAACACTGAAGCTTTCTTT. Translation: CASSPRETGLEVMNTEAFF.

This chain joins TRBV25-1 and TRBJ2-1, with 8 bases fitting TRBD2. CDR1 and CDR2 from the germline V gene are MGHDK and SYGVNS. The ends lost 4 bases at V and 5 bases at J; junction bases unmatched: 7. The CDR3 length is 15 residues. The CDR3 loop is CASSGWTSRDNEQFF. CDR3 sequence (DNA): TGTGCCAGCAGTGGTTGGACTAGCAGAGACAATGAGCAGTTCTTC.

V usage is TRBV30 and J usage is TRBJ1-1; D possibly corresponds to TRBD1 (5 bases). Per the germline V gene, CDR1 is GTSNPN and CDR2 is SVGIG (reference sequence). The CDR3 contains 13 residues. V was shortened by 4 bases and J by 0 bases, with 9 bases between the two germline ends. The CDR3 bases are TGTGCCTGGACCCCGGGGGTGAACACTGAAGCTTTCTTT. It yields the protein CAWTPGVNTEAFF.

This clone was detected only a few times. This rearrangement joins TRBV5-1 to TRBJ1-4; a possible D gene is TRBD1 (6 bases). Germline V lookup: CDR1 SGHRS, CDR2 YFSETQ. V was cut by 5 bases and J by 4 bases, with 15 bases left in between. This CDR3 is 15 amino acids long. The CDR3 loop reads CASSFYGQLNEKLFF. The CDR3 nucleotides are TGCGCCAGCAGTTTTTACGGACAGCTTAATGAAAAACTGTTTTTT.

Written as DNA, the CDR3 is TGTGCCAGCACAGGGACTAGCGGCCTTCGTGAGCAGTTCTTC. Residues: CASTGTSGLREQFF. The chain recombines TRBV2 with TRBJ2-1; 11 bases align to TRBD2. The junction had 8 bases not matched to a gene; V was cut back by 7 bases and J by 9 bases. Germline V gene sequence: CDR1 SNHLY, CDR2 FYNNEI. The CDR3 length is 14 residues.

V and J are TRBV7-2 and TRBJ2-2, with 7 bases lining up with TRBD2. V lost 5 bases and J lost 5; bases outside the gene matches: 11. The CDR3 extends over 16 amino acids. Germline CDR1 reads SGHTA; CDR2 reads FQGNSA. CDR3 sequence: CASSKGRMGGTGELFF. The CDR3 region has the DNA TGTGCCAGCAGCAAGGGACGTATGGGGGGGACCGGGGAGCTGTTTTTT.